This paragraph covers one T cell receptor beta chain sequence. Germline V lookup: CDR1 MNHNY, CDR2 SVGAGI (reference sequence). The CDR3 is 15 amino acids. Between the trimmed V and J ends, which lost 7 bases and 3 bases, there was a span of 15 bases. The table came from immunoSEQ multiplex PCR; TCRdb's copy has only in-frame clones and leaves some out. The sample includes about 170,000 clones, roughly 89% of them seen just once. The sample originates from a study of T cell responses to AZD1222 COVID-19 vaccine. The V gene is TRBV6-6, the J gene TRBJ1-4; D not certain. The sequence derives from an adult in good health. Material: peripheral blood, obtained on day 0 of AZD1222 vaccination. The CDR3 DNA reads as TGTGCCAGCACCCACTTTACAGCGGCTAATGAAAAACTGTTTTTT. Translation: CASTHFTAANEKLFF.